The next 21 T cell receptor beta chains were all read from a single sample in a study of T cell responses to AZD1222 COVID-19 vaccine. TCRdb's table, derived via immunoSEQ multiplex PCR, lists solely in-frame clones and lacks some. Of over 150,000 clones in the sample, 90% were seen once. This sample comprised peripheral blood, obtained on day 0 of AZD1222 vaccination. These receptors were collected from an adult in good health.

The chain couples TRBV28 to TRBJ1-2, with 8 bases aligning to TRBD1. Looked up from germline, CDR1 is MDHEN and CDR2 is SYDVKM. With 2 bases clipped from V and 4 bases from J, the junction kept 6 bases outside the gene matches. CDR3 size: 15 residues. CDR3 DNA sequence: TGTGCCAGCAGTTTAGGGGGACAGGCTAGCTATGGCTACACCTTC. Protein sequence: CASSLGGQASYGYTF.

The gene calls are TRBV3-1 (or the pseudogene TRBV3-2) and TRBJ1-2; TRBD1 matches 8 bases. Germline V gives CDR1 LGHDT, CDR2 YNNKEL (reference sequence). The V gene end was trimmed by 0 bases and the J gene end by 5 bases; junction bases not matched to a gene: 8. The CDR3 covers 16 residues. The DNA for the CDR3 is TGTGCCAGCAGCCAAGAGATACAGGGGGGGATTTATGGCTACACCTTC. Its translation is CASSQEIQGGIYGYTF.

The V gene is TRBV12-3 or TRBV12-4, the J gene TRBJ2-3, with D uncertain. Trimming left V 5 bases short and J 7 bases short, with 10 bases between. The CDR3 has 12 residues. CDR3 sequence: CASSHKVYTQYF. CDR3 DNA: TGTGCCAGCAGTCATAAGGTCTATACGCAGTATTTT.

Regarding this clone: This specimen includes other DNA sequences encoding the same CDR3. The rearrangement links TRBV11-2 to TRBJ2-3; D unresolved. This CDR3 has 12 residues. V shed 3 bases and J shed 2 bases, with 3 bases lying between them. CDR1 is SGHAT, CDR2 FQNNGV, per germline. CDR3 in DNA: TGTGCCAGCAGCTTGGCCACAGATACGCAGTATTTT. Its protein product is CASSLATDTQYF.

This rearrangement joins TRBV13 to TRBJ2-7, with 8 bases identical to TRBD1. Germline V CDR1 and CDR2: PRHDT, FYEKMQ (reference sequence). The CDR3 length is 15 residues. Germline trimming cut 2 bases from V and 4 bases from J; bases unmatched to any gene: 7. CDR3: CASSLRTGSVYEQYF. The CDR3 region has the DNA TGTGCCAGCAGCTTAAGGACAGGGTCGGTTTACGAGCAGTACTTC.

This rearrangement joins TRBV28 to TRBJ1-1; D gene unclear. CDR1 and CDR2 from the germline V gene are MDHEN and SYDVKM. The CDR3 runs to 14 residues. V was trimmed by 1 base and J by 5 bases, leaving 11 bases between them. CDR3 sequence: CASSLSGFLTEAFF. The CDR3 DNA reads TGTGCCAGCAGTTTATCGGGGTTTCTTACTGAAGCTTTCTTT.

The rearrangement links TRBV12-3 or TRBV12-4 to TRBJ2-4; a weak D match, TRBD2 (6 bases). V dropped 8 bases and J dropped 8 bases, with 13 bases sitting between them. The CDR3 has 12 residues. CDR3 region: CASGGRGYIQYF. CDR3 bases: TGTGCCAGCGGGGGACGGGGGTACATTCAGTACTTC.

V usage is TRBV5-4 and J usage is TRBJ2-1; no firm D call. Looked up from germline, CDR1 is SGHNT and CDR2 is YYREEE (reference sequence). CDR3 length equals 12 residues. Trimming took 5 bases from V and 7 from J, leaving 10 bases between them. The CDR3 DNA sequence: TGTGCCAGCAGGGGGTGGCGGAATGAGCAGTTCTTC. It codes for CASRGWRNEQFF.

This chain uses TRBV9 with TRBJ2-2, with 7 bases identical to TRBD2. Germline assignment: CDR1 SGDLS and CDR2 YYNGEE. The CDR3 is 16 amino acids. Losses at the gene ends were 4 bases for V and 2 bases for J; bases not matched to a gene: 8. CDR3 coding DNA: TGTGCCAGCAGCCCCCGTGAGCGGGGTAACACCGGGGAGCTGTTTTTT. As protein: CASSPRERGNTGELFF. The whole variable domain, remainder taken from reference TRBV9 and TRBJ2-2, is DSGVTQTPKHLITATGQRVTLRCSPRSGDLSVYWYQQSLDQGLQFLIQYYNGEERAKGNILERFSAQQFPDLHSELNLSSLELGDSALYFCASSPRERGNTGELFFGEGSRLTVL.

V usage is TRBV19 and J usage is TRBJ2-5; tentative D call: TRBD2 (5 bases). V shed 1 base and J shed 5 bases, with 11 bases lying between them. The CDR3 has 14 residues. From germline, CDR1 is LNHDA and CDR2 SQIVND (reference sequence). DNA of the CDR3: TGTGCCAGTAGTATAGGGTCGGGATCGGAGACCCAGTACTTC. Amino acid sequence: CASSIGSGSETQYF.

The rearrangement uses TRBV5-1 and TRBJ1-5; no firm D call. The CDR3 is made up of 14 amino acids. Germline assignment: CDR1 SGHRS and CDR2 YFSETQ. Trimming took 2 bases from V and 0 from J, leaving 6 bases between them. In DNA form, the CDR3 reads TGCGCCAGCAGCTTAGGCCCTAGCAATCAGCCCCAGCATTTT. It is translated as CASSLGPSNQPQHF.

This clone has just one count. V is TRBV7-3 and J is TRBJ1-5; the match to TRBD1 covers 7 bases. J lost 3 bases, V lost 3 bases, and 2 bases had no gene match. Looked up from germline, CDR1 is SGHTA and CDR2 is FQGTGA. The CDR3 covers 14 residues. As DNA, the CDR3 is TGTGCCAGCAGCTTCAGGGGGGACAATCAGCCCCAGCATTTT. Residues: CASSFRGDNQPQHF.

This sequence joins TRBV30 and TRBJ2-4; 7 positions match TRBD1. Germline V lookup: CDR1 GTSNPN, CDR2 SVGIG (reference sequence). The CDR3 consists of 17 residues. The ends lost 5 bases at V and 0 bases at J; junction bases unmatched: 13. CDR3 region: CAWDRGLGNIAKNIQYF. In DNA, the CDR3 is TGTGCCTGGGATAGGGGGCTGGGGAACATAGCCAAAAACATTCAGTACTTC.

The chain couples TRBV7-9 to TRBJ2-7; possibly TRBD1 for D (5 bases). CDR1 is SEHNR, CDR2 FQNEAQ, per germline (reference sequence). The V and J ends lost 2 bases and 7 bases respectively, with 12 bases between them. The CDR3 covers 13 residues. The CDR3 region is CASSLISAGEQYF. CDR3 DNA sequence: TGTGCCAGCAGCTTAATATCAGCAGGGGAGCAGTACTTC.

This clone was observed a single time. The V call is TRBV5-1, the J call TRBJ2-7, with TRBD1 matching 9 bases. The trim removed 6 bases at V and 6 bases at J, leaving 7 bases unmatched. Germline V gene lookup returns CDR1 SGHRS and CDR2 YFSETQ. CDR3 length: 13 residues. CDR3 sequence: CASKRQGVGEQYF. As DNA, the CDR3 is TGCGCCAGCAAGAGACAGGGGGTGGGCGAGCAGTACTTC. Supplemented by reference TRBV5-1 and TRBJ2-7, the full variable domain reads KAGVTQTPRYLIKTRGQQVTLSCSPISGHRSVSWYQQTPGQGLQFLFEYFSETQRNKGNFPGRFSGRQFSNSRSEMNVSTLELGDSALYLCASKRQGVGEQYFGPGTRLTVT.

This clone was picked up one time. This chain uses TRBV25-1 with TRBJ1-6, with TRBD1 identical over 7 bases. V dropped 6 bases and J dropped 10; count of bases not matched to a gene: 9. Germline V gene sequence: CDR1 MGHDK, CDR2 SYGVNS. The CDR3 consists of 14 residues. The CDR3 DNA reads TGTGCCAGCAGACAGACAGGGAACGAATCACCCCTCCACTTT. Its translation is CASRQTGNESPLHF.

The chain has TRBV10-3 and TRBJ1-5; no reliable D call. The germline CDR1 and CDR2 sequences are ENHRY and SYGVKD. CDR3 length: 14 amino acids. V was pared by 11 bases and J by 3 bases, with 17 bases between. CDR3 DNA sequence: TGTGCCGCTCGCTCGGGCCTCTTCAATCAGCCCCAGCATTTT. Residues: CAARSGLFNQPQHF.

The CDR3 protein is CASSQQGEKLFF. The CDR3 DNA follows: TGTGCCAGCTCGCAACAGGGGGAAAAACTGTTTTTT. V usage is TRBV6-5 and J usage is TRBJ1-4, with 7 bases that match TRBD1. After removal of 8 bases from V and 8 bases from J, the junction contained 5 bases not matched to a gene. The V gene's germline CDR1 is MNHEY and CDR2 SVGAGI. This CDR3 is built from 12 residues.

The V call is TRBV4-3, the J call TRBJ2-6; D may be TRBD1 or TRBD2 (5 bases each). The V end was cut by 2 bases, the J end by 0 bases, with 17 bases between. The CDR3 contains 19 residues. Germline-derived CDR1 and CDR2 are LGHNA and YSLEER. Here the CDR3 reads CASSQNLGRASSGANVLTF. In nucleotides, the CDR3 is TGCGCCAGCAGCCAAAACCTGGGACGTGCCTCCTCTGGGGCCAACGTCCTGACTTTC.

The chain employs TRBV7-9 and TRBJ2-1; weak D call: TRBD2 (6 bases). CDR1 and CDR2 from the germline V gene are SEHNR and FQNEAQ (reference sequence). The CDR3 loop spans 16 amino acids. Trimming pared 0 bases from V and 5 bases from J, leaving 14 bases between. CDR3 in DNA: TGTGCCAGCAGCTTAGCCCTCGGGGGTTATAACAATGAGCAGTTCTTC. Its translation: CASSLALGGYNNEQFF.

The rearrangement uses TRBV5-4 and TRBJ2-6, with D tentatively TRBD2 (5 bases). This CDR3 region has 14 residues. The ends were cut back, 3 bases at V and 4 bases at J, with 8 bases in the middle. The germline V gene has CDR1 SGHNT and CDR2 YYREEE (reference sequence). CDR3 sequence reads: CASSSSSGANVLTF. CDR3 nucleotides: TGTGCCAGCAGCTCTAGCTCCGGGGCCAACGTCCTGACTTTC. The whole variable domain, filled in from reference TRBV5-4 and TRBJ2-6, reads ETGVTQSPTHLIKTRGQQVTLRCSSQSGHNTVSWYQQALGQGPQFIFQYYREEENGRGNFPPRFSGLQFPNYSSELNVNALELDDSALYLCASSSSSGANVLTFGAGSRLTVL.